Described below is a single T cell receptor (beta chain) sequence and its context. The specificity of this receptor is unknown. Base-call qualities are not available, and no considerably larger clone is one nucleotide away. Libraries came from the immunoSEQ multiplex PCR assay. The clones in this table, taken by TCRdb from immuneACCESS, are in-frame only. Not every clone is retained; where verified, under half of the shortfall comes from an unresolved V gene, and the cause of the rest is unknown. This sample is represented by about 80,000 clones; about 93% of them were singletons. The top ten clonotypes cover about 1% of the sample. This sample was taken from a study of T cell changes during pregnancy in multiple sclerosis (dated by TCRdb to about 2019). Context from the whole study: The study examined how the T cell repertoire changed over the course of pregnancy in women with multiple sclerosis.

V has 6 bases trimmed and J has 0 bases trimmed; junction bases matching no gene number 10. CDR1 and CDR2 are read off the germline V gene as SQVTM and ANQGSEA. The CDR3 contains 16 residues, cysteine and phenylalanine counted. The sequence is cut down to CDR3 DNA, 48 bases in frame from base 1. Sequenced here: peripheral blood, sampled in the second trimester of pregnancy. The receptor was isolated from a female donor in good health, enrolled as a control in a pregnancy study. In this chain, TRBV29-1 is recombined with TRBJ1-1, and TRBD1 aligns with 10 junction nucleotides. CDR3 loop: CSVQVGQGTLNTEAFF. The DNA reads as follows: TGCAGCGTCCAGGTGGGACAGGGGACCTTGAACACTGAAGCTTTCTTT.